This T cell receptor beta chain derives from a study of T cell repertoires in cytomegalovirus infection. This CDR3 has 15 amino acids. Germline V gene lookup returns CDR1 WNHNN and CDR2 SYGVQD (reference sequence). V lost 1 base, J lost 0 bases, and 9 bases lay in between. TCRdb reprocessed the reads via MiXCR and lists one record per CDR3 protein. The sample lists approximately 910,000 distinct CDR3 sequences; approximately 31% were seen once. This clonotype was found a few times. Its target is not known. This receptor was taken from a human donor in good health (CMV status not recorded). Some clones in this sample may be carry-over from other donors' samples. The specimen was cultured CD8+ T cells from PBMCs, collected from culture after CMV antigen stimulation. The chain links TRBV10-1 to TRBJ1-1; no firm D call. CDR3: CASSEYGILNTEAFF. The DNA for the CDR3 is TGCGCCAGCAGTGAGTACGGGATCTTGAACACTGAAGCTTTCTTT.